This T cell receptor (beta chain) was captured in a study of blood T cell repertoires in COVID-19. Original analysis: Estimation of nucleated cell counts was performed using reference gene primer amplification. This table comes from immunoSEQ multiplex PCR, and its TCRdb copy is limited to in-frame clones, with some not included. V and J calls and clone size are as listed in that table; D and trimming were resolved from the DNA. The sample includes fewer than 300,000 clones, approximately 90% of them seen just once. Germline V gives CDR1 MDHEN, CDR2 SYDVKM. The V and J ends lost 5 bases and 8 bases respectively, with 19 bases between them. There are 15 residues in the CDR3.

This clonotype originated in a man in his thirties or forties with acute or convalescent COVID-19. Sequenced material: peripheral blood. This chain links TRBV28 with TRBJ2-1; possible D gene TRBD2, 5 bases. In DNA, the CDR3 is TGTGCCAGCAGTGCTCTAGTGGGGAGCCAATATGAGCAGTTCTTC. Protein sequence: CASSALVGSQYEQFF.